The next 18 T cell receptor beta chains were all read from a single sample in a study of T cells in Graves' hyperthyroidism and ophthalmopathy. The CDR3 regions of TCR beta were amplified from RNA transcripts. First-round RT-PCR with HTBI primers amplified the TCR CDR3 region. Using its own MiXCR run on the multiplex PCR reads, TCRdb lists one record per CDR3 protein. The table includes over 150,000 distinct CDR3 sequences, around a sixth detected once. Sequencing used blood. Source of these receptors: a woman between 50 and 59 years old with Graves' hyperthyroidism.

This clonotype was detected many times. V gene TRBV11-2 combines with J gene TRBJ2-7; D gene unclear. The CDR3 consists of 12 residues. Trimming left V 3 bases short and J 4 bases short, with 7 bases between. The germline gives CDR1 SGHAT, CDR2 FQNNGV. The CDR3 DNA reads as TGTGCCAGCAGCTTCTCATTGTACGAGCAGTACTTC. Its translation is CASSFSLYEQYF.

This clonotype was seen at least ten times. The CDR3, as DNA: TGTGCCAGCAGTGAGGGGGGCCGAAGCTCCTACAATGAGCAGTTCTTC. The encoded protein is CASSEGGRSSYNEQFF. V gene TRBV2 combines with J gene TRBJ2-1; D is tentatively TRBD1 or TRBD2 (6 bases each). The CDR3 contains 16 residues. Germline V gene sequence: CDR1 SNHLY, CDR2 FYNNEI. Trimming stripped 3 bases from V and 0 bases from J, with 12 bases between.

This clonotype was recorded a few times. This rearrangement joins TRBV6-2 or TRBV6-3 to TRBJ1-5; unclear D gene. Germline V gene lookup returns CDR1 MNHEY and CDR2 SVGEGT. The CDR3 length is 16 residues. Trimming stripped 0 bases from V and 4 bases from J, with 13 bases between. CDR3 protein: CASSYSNRGGNQPQHF. In nucleotides, the CDR3 is TGTGCCAGCAGTTACTCGAACCGGGGAGGTAATCAGCCCCAGCATTTT.

The rearrangement joins TRBV6-1 to TRBJ2-7; a weak D match, TRBD1 (6 bases). The CDR3 totals 14 residues. V dropped 5 bases and J dropped 2 bases, with 13 bases sitting between them. Germline CDR1 MNHNS, CDR2 SASEGT. The CDR3 DNA follows: TGTGCCAGCAGTCAACAGGGTTCACCCTACGAGCAGTACTTC. Residues: CASSQQGSPYEQYF.

This clonotype was detected many times. The rearrangement links TRBV20-1 to TRBJ2-3; 11 bases are shared with TRBD1. The CDR3 totals 13 residues. Germline assignment: CDR1 DFQATT and CDR2 SNEGSKA (reference sequence). CDR3 sequence (DNA): TGCAGCGTCCGGGACAGGGGGTTAGATACGCAGTATTTT. Its protein is CSVRDRGLDTQYF.

At least ten counts were recorded for this clonotype. The genes are TRBV7-9 and TRBJ2-1, with 9 bases lining up with TRBD2. The CDR3 has 15 residues. V lost 3 bases, J lost 0 bases, and 0 bases stayed unmatched. Germline V gene data show CDR1 as SEHNR and CDR2 as FQNEAQ (reference sequence). CDR3 nucleotide sequence: TGTGCCAGCAGCTTTAGCGGGAGCTCCTACAATGAGCAGTTCTTC. Its translation: CASSFSGSSYNEQFF.

V gene TRBV10-3 combines with J gene TRBJ2-2; TRBD1 matches 8 bases. Germline values: CDR1 ENHRY, CDR2 SYGVKD. With V trimmed by 2 bases and J by 0 bases, 8 bases remained unmatched. There are 18 residues in the CDR3. CDR3 DNA: TGTGCCATCAGTGAGAGAAGATCAGGGGGCTCGAACACCGGGGAGCTGTTTTTT. As protein: CAISERRSGGSNTGELFF.

This clonotype was recorded many times. The rearrangement joins TRBV28 to TRBJ1-5; no reliable D call. CDR1 MDHEN and CDR2 SYDVKM come from the germline V gene. This CDR3 comprises 12 residues. V gave up 7 bases and J gave up 1 base, with 5 bases separating them. CDR3 nucleotide sequence: TGTGCCAGCACCGGCAGCAATCAGCCCCAGCATTTT. It yields the protein CASTGSNQPQHF. Filled out from reference TRBV28 and TRBJ1-5, the complete variable domain reads DVKVTQSSRYLVKRTGEKVFLECVQDMDHENMFWYRQDPGLGLRLIYFSYDVKMKEKGDIPEGYSVSREKKERFSLILESASTNQTSMYLCASTGSNQPQHFGDGTRLSIL.

Comment on this clonotype: A much larger clone lies one base from this, so it may be a read error. Written as DNA, the CDR3 is TGTGCCAGCGGTTACTTCCCGCGGGAGGCCTACGAGCAGTACTTC. Its protein product is CASGYFPREAYEQYF. The chain joins TRBV6-2 or TRBV6-3 to TRBJ2-7; 8 positions match TRBD2. The germline V gene encodes CDR1 MNHEY and CDR2 SVGEGT. This CDR3 is built from 15 residues.

This clonotype was counted many times. In nucleotides, the CDR3 is TGTGCCAGCAGCTTAGACCATAACTCCTACAATGAGCAGTTCTTC. It translates to CASSLDHNSYNEQFF. The chain recombines TRBV7-2 with TRBJ2-1; no clear D gene. The CDR3 is 15 amino acids. Trimming left V 1 base short and J 0 bases short, with 7 bases between. Per the germline V gene, CDR1 is SGHTA and CDR2 is FQGNSA. Supplemented by reference TRBV7-2 and TRBJ2-1, the full variable domain reads GAGVSQSPSNKVTEKGKDVELRCDPISGHTALYWYRQSLGQGLEFLIYFQGNSAPDKSGLPSDRFSAERTGGSVSTLTIQRTQQEDSAVYLCASSLDHNSYNEQFFGPGTRLTVL.

This clonotype was counted ten times or more. The chain joins TRBV27 to TRBJ1-4; D ambiguous. This CDR3 region has 15 residues. CDR1 MNHEY and CDR2 SMNVEV come from the germline V gene (reference sequence). V lost 6 bases and J 5 bases, leaving 16 bases between the germline ends. CDR3 sequence: CASSVHRIPNEKLFF. In DNA form, the CDR3 reads TGTGCCAGCAGCGTCCACAGAATCCCGAATGAAAAACTGTTTTTT.

This clonotype was seen ten or more times. An end of the junction differs from the germline gene, which may be a read error. This rearrangement joins TRBV10-3 to TRBJ2-3, with 11 nucleotides matching TRBD2. The CDR3 runs to 16 residues. Germline CDR1 reads ENHRY; CDR2 reads SYGVKD. CDR3 coding DNA: TGTGCCATCAGAGAGTCGACTAGCGGGACACGGAATACGCAGTATTTT. This encodes CAIRESTSGTRNTQYF.

Ten or more counts support this clonotype. The genes are TRBV7-2 and TRBJ1-1; TRBD1 might be the D (6 bases). Looked up from germline, CDR1 is SGHTA and CDR2 is FQGNSA. CDR3 length: 15 amino acids. V was shortened by 5 bases and J by 5 bases, with 18 bases between the two germline ends. As DNA, the CDR3 is TGTGCCAGCAGCGCCAACGTCAGGGGAGGTACTGAAGCTTTCTTT. Translation: CASSANVRGGTEAFF.

This clonotype was detected many times. The J gene is TRBJ2-1, the V gene TRBV29-1, with TRBD2 matching over 10 bases. CDR3 length equals 18 residues. Trimming cost V 4 bases and J 9 bases; bases outside gene matches: 21. CDR1 and CDR2 (germline): SQVTM, ANQGSEA. The CDR3 loop is CSVARQGRASGRASEQFF. CDR3 DNA sequence: TGCAGCGTTGCGCGGCAGGGAAGAGCGAGCGGGAGGGCGAGTGAGCAGTTCTTC.

This clonotype was observed a handful of times. The chain carries TRBV30 and TRBJ2-3; the D is unclear. Trimming removed 6 bases from V and 1 base from J, with 17 bases in between. In germline, CDR1 is GTSNPN, CDR2 SVGIG (reference sequence). The CDR3 covers 15 residues. The CDR3 loop reads CACFLSFSGTDTQYF. CDR3 nucleotide sequence: TGTGCCTGCTTCCTCAGCTTTTCTGGCACAGATACGCAGTATTTT.

Only a few counts were recorded for this clonotype. The chain recombines TRBV28 with TRBJ1-4, with D tentatively TRBD1 (5 bases). The CDR3 has 15 residues. Germline V gene data show CDR1 as MDHEN and CDR2 as SYDVKM. Trimming stripped 11 bases from V and 0 bases from J, with 16 bases between. CDR3 protein: CAGRGGDATNEKLFF. For the CDR3, the DNA is TGTGCCGGGCGAGGAGGGGATGCAACTAATGAAAAACTGTTTTTT.

This clonotype was seen repeatedly, ten times or more. J is TRBJ2-5 and V is TRBV14; D gene uncertain. The CDR3 consists of 13 residues. The V gene lost 1 base and the J gene lost 5 bases, with 8 bases spanning the gap. Germline V gene sequence: CDR1 SGHDN, CDR2 FVKESK. The CDR3 DNA sequence: TGTGCCAGCAGCCAAGCCAGTTCCGAGACCCAGTACTTC. It translates to CASSQASSETQYF.

A few counts support this clonotype. This sequence joins TRBV20-1 and TRBJ2-5, with 8 bases identical to TRBD2. With 1 base clipped from V and 5 bases from J, the junction kept 15 bases outside the gene matches. Germline values: CDR1 DFQATT, CDR2 SNEGSKA (reference sequence). The CDR3 totals 17 residues. The CDR3, as DNA: TGCAGTGCTAGAGCCCGGGGGGGTCGGGCAGGGAGGGAGACCCAGTACTTC. It translates to CSARARGGRAGRETQYF.